These 24 T cell receptor beta chains were all obtained from the same sample, sequenced in a study of shared clonotypes between healthy human individuals. As defined, naive CD8 cells were CD45RO-negative and positively selected for CCR7, with terminally differentiated effector memory CD45RA+ cells excluded. Only in-frame clones appear in the TCRdb table, and some are missing; sequencing was by immunoSEQ multiplex PCR. The sample lists roughly 2.1 million clones, more than 85% occurring once. Sequencing was carried out using naive CD8+ T cells from PBMCs. The receptors stem from a man younger than 35 in good health. Some clones in this sample may be carry-over from other donors' samples.

The chain joins TRBV25-1 to TRBJ1-1; D is possibly TRBD1 (5 bases). V lost 2 bases to trimming and J lost 12 bases, with 16 bases between them. Germline V lookup: CDR1 MGHDK, CDR2 SYGVNS. The CDR3 covers 13 residues. The CDR3 spells CASSEGTPRPTFF. CDR3 in DNA: TGTGCCAGCAGTGAAGGGACCCCAAGGCCTACTTTCTTT.

V is TRBV29-1 and J is TRBJ2-1; 8 positions match TRBD2. Germline V gene data show CDR1 as SQVTM and CDR2 as ANQGSEA. V trimming: 6 bases; J trimming: 14 bases; junction bases outside the gene matches: 12. This CDR3 region has 12 residues. The CDR3 here is CSVPGLGNDKFF. The DNA for the CDR3 is TGCAGCGTCCCGGGACTAGGGAATGACAAGTTCTTC.

The V gene is TRBV2, the J gene TRBJ2-3; TRBD2 aligns across 8 bases. J gave up 4 bases and V 6 bases, and 6 bases lay outside the gene matches. The germline gives CDR1 SNHLY, CDR2 FYNNEI. There are 14 residues in the CDR3. CDR3 nucleotides: TGTGCCAGCAGCAGGGGACTAGATGCAGATACGCAGTATTTT. As protein: CASSRGLDADTQYF.

The rearrangement links TRBV7-3 to TRBJ2-5; 12 bases fit TRBD1. Near its end, the DNA agrees better with TRBJ2-7, so the J call may be wrong. This CDR3 contains 15 residues. Germline V gives CDR1 SGHTA, CDR2 FQGTGA. CDR3 sequence reads: CASSPGQGAHYEQYF. In DNA, the CDR3 is TGTGCCAGCAGCCCGGGACAGGGGGCCCACTACGAGCAGTACTTC.

A note on this clone: Other nucleotide sequences in the sample specify the same CDR3. The chain employs TRBV7-9 and TRBJ2-7; D ambiguous. The CDR3 is 14 residues long. CDR1 is SEHNR, CDR2 FQNEAQ, per germline (reference sequence). Trimming took 1 base from V and 1 from J, leaving 8 bases between them. In DNA, the CDR3 is TGTGCCAGCAGCTTAGTCGGGCCTTCCTACGAGCAGTACTTC. Translating gives CASSLVGPSYEQYF.

The chain combines TRBV27 with TRBJ2-5, with TRBD1 identical over 7 bases. Germline V gene data show CDR1 as MNHEY and CDR2 as SMNVEV (reference sequence). This CDR3 comprises 17 residues. J was trimmed by 5 bases and V by 8 bases; bases with no gene match: 20. DNA for the CDR3: TGTGCCAGCGGACCCCGGGACAGCTTAAGGGAATGGGAGACCCAGTACTTC. Residues: CASGPRDSLREWETQYF.

A remark on this clone: Other DNA sequences from this sample encode an identical CDR3 as well. CDR3: CASSSPLQETQYF. In DNA form, the CDR3 reads TGTGCCAGCAGTTCACCCTTACAAGAGACCCAGTACTTC. The chain links TRBV27 to TRBJ2-5; D uncertain. Between the trimmed V and J ends, which lost 4 bases and 2 bases, there was a span of 8 bases. Germline values: CDR1 MNHEY, CDR2 SMNVEV (reference sequence). The CDR3 totals 13 residues.

The chain links TRBV27 to TRBJ1-5; D call uncertain. Trimming left V 3 bases short and J 6 bases short, with 12 bases between. Germline CDR1 MNHEY, CDR2 SMNVEV (reference sequence). This CDR3 region has 14 residues. The CDR3 coding sequence is TGTGCCAGCAGTTTTAGAGCGGAGGGTCAGCCCCAGCATTTT. Protein sequence: CASSFRAEGQPQHF.

The chain combines TRBV7-6 with TRBJ2-3; TRBD2 matches 9 bases. The V gene's germline CDR1 is SGHVS and CDR2 FNYEAQ. The length of the CDR3 is 19 residues. J gave up 0 bases and V 4 bases, and 14 bases lay outside the gene matches. The CDR3: CASSSSWDYSGSSTDTQYF. DNA for the CDR3: TGTGCCAGCAGCTCATCATGGGACTATAGCGGGAGCAGCACAGATACGCAGTATTTT.

V and J are TRBV7-9 and TRBJ2-7, with 7 bases matching TRBD2. V dropped 5 bases and J dropped 2; count of bases not matched to a gene: 9. Germline V lookup: CDR1 SEHNR, CDR2 FQNEAQ (reference sequence). This CDR3 has 15 residues. The CDR3 protein is CASSPPEGLTYEQYF. As DNA, the CDR3 is TGTGCCAGCAGCCCCCCGGAGGGACTAACCTACGAGCAGTACTTC.

To note about this clone: Other DNA variants within this sample encode the same CDR3. The rearrangement joins TRBV27 to TRBJ2-2; D uncertain. Germline loops: CDR1 MNHEY, CDR2 SMNVEV (reference sequence). Between the trimmed V and J ends, which lost 6 bases and 5 bases, there was a span of 7 bases. This CDR3 is 12 amino acids long. The CDR3 DNA reads as TGTGCCAGCAGCCCGTTGACCGGGGAGCTGTTTTTT. Protein: CASSPLTGELFF.

The genes are TRBV11-2 and TRBJ1-1; TRBD1 matches at 7 bases. The J segment lost 5 bases and the V segment lost 4 bases, leaving 13 bases of the junction unmatched. Per the germline V gene, CDR1 is SGHAT and CDR2 is FQNNGV. The CDR3 is 16 amino acids. CDR3 nucleotides: TGTGCCAGCAGCTACTCGGGACAGCTTTTAGGGACTGAAGCTTTCTTT. Amino acid sequence: CASSYSGQLLGTEAFF.

A note on this clone: Other nucleotide sequences in the sample specify the same CDR3. The chain joins TRBV4-1 to TRBJ1-5; D gene unclear. Looked up from germline, CDR1 is MGHRA and CDR2 is YSYEKL. The CDR3 consists of 13 residues. Trimming removed 1 base at V and 7 bases at J, with 8 bases between. DNA for the CDR3: TGCGCCAGCAGCCAAGTTCTACGGCAGCCCCAGCATTTT. Its translation: CASSQVLRQPQHF.

The chain couples TRBV30 to TRBJ2-1, with a weak D call TRBD1 (5 bases). CDR3 size: 13 residues. Trimming took off 3 bases at V and 3 bases at J, with 9 bases between the two ends. Germline values: CDR1 GTSNPN, CDR2 SVGIG (reference sequence). The CDR3 DNA is TGTGCCTGGAGGGGGCTAGGCTACAATGAGCAGTTCTTC. As protein: CAWRGLGYNEQFF. Full variable domain (remainder filled in from reference TRBV30 and TRBJ2-1): SQTIHQWPATLVQPVGSPLSLECTVEGTSNPNLYWYRQAAGRGLQLLFYSVGIGQISSEVPQNLSASRPQDRQFILSSKKLLLSDSGFYLCAWRGLGYNEQFFGPGTRLTVL.

The rearrangement uses TRBV15 and TRBJ2-5; 8 positions match TRBD2. J lost 0 bases, V lost 5 bases, and 11 bases had no gene match. Germline V lookup: CDR1 LNHNV, CDR2 YYDKDF (reference sequence). The CDR3 consists of 17 residues. The CDR3 loop is CATSPTSGTRYQETQYF. For the CDR3, the DNA is TGTGCCACCAGCCCTACGTCCGGGACTAGGTACCAAGAGACCCAGTACTTC.

The chain combines TRBV19 with TRBJ1-1; 8 nucleotides line up with TRBD1. The CDR3 has 14 amino acids. V was pared by 7 bases and J by 7 bases, with 11 bases of the junction left unmatched. Germline CDR1 reads LNHDA; CDR2 reads SQIVND (reference sequence). CDR3 sequence reads: CASTNPRGQFEAFF. CDR3 DNA sequence: TGTGCCAGTACGAACCCCAGGGGGCAATTTGAAGCTTTCTTT.

The chain couples TRBV5-8 to TRBJ1-1; no clear D gene. Looked up from germline, CDR1 is SGHTS and CDR2 is YDEGEE. The CDR3 sequence is 13 residues long. Trimming took 4 bases from V and 7 from J, leaving 14 bases between them. CDR3 protein: CASSLNPGLEAFF. In DNA, the CDR3 is TGTGCCAGCAGCCTAAACCCGGGCCTTGAAGCTTTCTTT.

The chain recombines TRBV7-3 with TRBJ1-1; D is perhaps TRBD1 (6 bases). The CDR3 sequence is 14 residues long. Trimming shortened V by 5 bases and J by 6 bases, and 16 bases separated the two germline ends. Germline V gene lookup returns CDR1 SGHTA and CDR2 FQGTGA. The CDR3 DNA sequence: TGTGCCAGCAGCACAGGGCCCCAATGGGCTGAAGCTTTCTTT. This codes for CASSTGPQWAEAFF.

The V call is TRBV6-6, the J call TRBJ2-7; D possibly uses TRBD1 or TRBD2 (5 bases each). V lost 6 bases and J 5 bases, leaving 14 bases between the germline ends. Germline values: CDR1 MNHNY, CDR2 SVGAGI (reference sequence). The CDR3 runs 13 residues. CDR3 region: CASRPPMGDEQYF. CDR3 coding DNA: TGTGCCAGCAGACCCCCGATGGGGGACGAGCAGTACTTC.

The count of this clone is one. The chain is built from TRBV28 and TRBJ2-7; 13 positions agree with TRBD2. J lost 1 base, V lost 2 bases, and 5 bases had no gene match. The CDR3 has 17 residues. Germline loops: CDR1 MDHEN, CDR2 SYDVKM. CDR3 region: CASSLRTSGGKSYEQYF. The CDR3 DNA is TGTGCCAGCAGTTTAAGGACTAGCGGGGGAAAGTCCTACGAGCAGTACTTC. The whole variable domain, remainder taken from reference TRBV28 and TRBJ2-7, is DVKVTQSSRYLVKRTGEKVFLECVQDMDHENMFWYRQDPGLGLRLIYFSYDVKMKEKGDIPEGYSVSREKKERFSLILESASTNQTSMYLCASSLRTSGGKSYEQYFGPGTRLTVT.

Comments on this clone: The same CDR3 arises from other DNA sequences in this sample as well. V is TRBV9 and J is TRBJ2-7, with a weak D call TRBD2 (6 bases). The length of the CDR3 is 15 residues. The V gene's germline CDR1 is SGDLS and CDR2 YYNGEE. Trimming took 0 bases from V and 0 from J, leaving 10 bases between them. The CDR3: CASSVATGSSYEQYF. CDR3 sequence (DNA): TGTGCCAGCAGCGTAGCTACCGGGAGCTCCTACGAGCAGTACTTC.

J is TRBJ2-7 and V is TRBV29-1; 7 bases are shared with TRBD2. This CDR3 contains 13 residues. The J segment lost 4 bases and the V segment lost 6 bases, leaving 9 bases of the junction unmatched. Germline CDR1 SQVTM, CDR2 ANQGSEA. The CDR3 nucleotides are TGCAGCGTCTTTGGCGGGAGTTCTTACGAGCAGTACTTC. Amino acids: CSVFGGSSYEQYF.

This clone was seen only once. The chain carries TRBV29-1 and TRBJ1-2, with D unclear. The V gene's germline CDR1 is SQVTM and CDR2 ANQGSEA. The CDR3 is 17 amino acids. The germline V and J ends were trimmed by 2 bases and 0 bases, with 19 bases remaining between them. The CDR3 protein is CSVENVLADTTNYGYTF. CDR3 DNA: TGCAGCGTTGAAAATGTACTGGCAGATACTACTAACTATGGCTACACCTTC.

To note about this clone: Other nucleotide sequences in the sample specify the same CDR3. The chain couples TRBV7-9 to TRBJ2-7; D is possibly TRBD2 (5 bases). Trimming stripped 3 bases from V and 5 bases from J, with 8 bases between. The CDR3 length is 12 residues. Per germline, CDR1 SEHNR and CDR2 FQNEAQ (reference sequence). CDR3 coding DNA: TGTGCCAGCAGCTTTACCGGGAACGAGCAGTACTTC. Translated, it gives CASSFTGNEQYF.